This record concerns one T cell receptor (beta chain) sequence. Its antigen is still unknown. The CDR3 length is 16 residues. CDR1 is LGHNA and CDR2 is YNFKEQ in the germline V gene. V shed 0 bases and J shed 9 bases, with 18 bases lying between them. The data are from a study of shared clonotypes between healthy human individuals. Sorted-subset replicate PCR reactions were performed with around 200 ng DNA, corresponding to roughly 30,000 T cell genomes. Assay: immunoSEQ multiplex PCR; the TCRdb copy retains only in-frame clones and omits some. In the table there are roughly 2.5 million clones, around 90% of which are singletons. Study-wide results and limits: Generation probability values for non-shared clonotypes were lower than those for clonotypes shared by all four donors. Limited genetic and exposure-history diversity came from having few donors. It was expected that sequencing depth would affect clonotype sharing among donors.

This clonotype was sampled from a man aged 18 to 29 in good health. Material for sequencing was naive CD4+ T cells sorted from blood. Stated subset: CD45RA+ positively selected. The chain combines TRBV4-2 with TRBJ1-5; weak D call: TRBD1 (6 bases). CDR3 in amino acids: CASSQDRGGPSSPQHF. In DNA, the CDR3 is TGTGCCAGCAGCCAAGATAGGGGGGGACCCTCTTCGCCCCAGCATTTT.